The clone carrying this T cell receptor beta chain was counted at least ten times. The antigen remains undetermined. The germline CDR1 and CDR2 sequences are SGHTA and FQGNSA. The CDR3 has 13 amino acids. V gave up 5 bases and J gave up 10 bases; unmatched junction bases: 8. The data stem from a study of breast tumors, draining lymph nodes, adjacent tissues. Study-wide points: Data fit most tumor T cells coming from lymph node, expanding in tumor. Tumor and nontumor repertoires were significantly more similar in luminal-like than in basal-like breast cancer. Tumors had less TCR diversity than lymph nodes, more than nontumor tissue.

Axillary draining lymph nodes of breast cancer patients supplied the node samples. TCRdb itself ran the multiplex PCR reads through MiXCR, one entry per CDR3 protein. The table records over 70,000 distinct CDR3 sequences, over 25% of them present only once. The sequencing sample was made of axillary lymph node tissue. The gene calls are TRBV7-2 and TRBJ2-1; 7 positions agree with TRBD2. This TCR came from a female donor with breast cancer. Some clones in this sample may be carry-over from other donors' samples. The CDR3 here is CASSPGLPREQFF. CDR3 bases: TGTGCCAGCAGCCCGGGACTACCTCGAGAGCAGTTCTTC.